The subject of this entry is one TCR beta chain. These data are taken from a study of CD8+CD57+ T cells in acquired aplastic anemia. Genomic DNA provided the template from which TCR beta VDJ and CDR3 profiles were obtained. In TCRdb, the reads were re-called with MiXCR into one record per CDR3 protein. The sample lists about 160,000 distinct CDR3 sequences, around 52% occurring once. Only patients with CD8+CD57+ cell expansion on flow cytometry were chosen for sequencing. Among the patients, none had received any therapy at the time of blood sampling. The germline V gene has CDR1 DFQATT and CDR2 SNEGSKA (reference sequence). The CDR3 consists of 15 residues. With V trimmed by 7 bases and J by 7 bases, 17 bases remained unmatched.

Specimen: sorted CD4+, CD8+, or CD8+CD57+ T cells (not recorded which) from PBMCs. V usage is TRBV20-1 and J usage is TRBJ2-5; 8 nucleotides match TRBD1. This clonotype was sampled from a human donor with aplastic anemia. DNA of the CDR3: TGCAGTGTTCTACCCGCGGCAGGGGGCAGTGTGACCCAGTACTTC. It translates to CSVLPAAGGSVTQYF.